Below are 10 T cell receptor beta chains sequenced from a single sample in a study of T cell responses to AZD1222 COVID-19 vaccine. Method: immunoSEQ multiplex PCR; TCRdb's copy keeps in-frame clones and lacks some. This table holds about 120,000 clones, 75% to 90% found once. The material sequenced was peripheral blood, taken 28 days after the second AZD1222 dose. The receptors stem from an adult who received the AZD1222 COVID-19 vaccine.

V and J are TRBV2 and TRBJ2-1; 9 nucleotides agree with TRBD1. This CDR3 has 17 residues. Germline-derived CDR1 and CDR2 are SNHLY and FYNNEI. V shed 4 bases and J 6 bases; nucleotides not matched to a gene: 13. The CDR3 sequence: CASSVPGQGFPRNEQFF. The DNA for the CDR3 is TGTGCCAGCAGTGTCCCGGGACAGGGATTTCCCCGCAATGAGCAGTTCTTC.

CDR3 in DNA: TGTGCCAGCAGTTCCCCGGGACAGGGGGTAATACCTGAAGCTTTCTTT. It translates to CASSSPGQGVIPEAFF. The chain employs TRBV28 and TRBJ1-1; 11 bases line up with TRBD1. The V segment lost 4 bases and the J segment 6 bases; nucleotides outside the gene matches: 10. CDR3 length: 16 amino acids. Germline loops: CDR1 MDHEN, CDR2 SYDVKM. The full variable domain, with the rest looked up from reference TRBV28 and TRBJ1-1, is DVKVTQSSRYLVKRTGEKVFLECVQDMDHENMFWYRQDPGLGLRLIYFSYDVKMKEKGDIPEGYSVSREKKERFSLILESASTNQTSMYLCASSSPGQGVIPEAFFGQGTRLTVV.

This clone came up once. The gene calls are TRBV12-2 and TRBJ2-1; the D call in the table, TRBD2, was not verified against the DNA. TRBV12-2 is described as a pseudogene. The CDR3 has 15 amino acids. DNA of the CDR3: TGTGCAAGTCGTTTGGTGGCGGGCTTCTACAATGAGCAGTTCTTC. It yields the protein CASRLVAGFYNEQFF.

The V call is TRBV6-5, the J call TRBJ2-7; tentatively, D is TRBD1 (5 bases). The CDR3 is 15 amino acids. V was shortened by 6 bases and J by 2 bases, with 17 bases between the two germline ends. The germline CDR1 and CDR2 sequences are MNHEY and SVGAGI. Here the CDR3 reads CASRQPSGNPYEQYF. In DNA, the CDR3 is TGTGCCAGCAGACAACCTTCAGGGAACCCCTACGAGCAGTACTTC.

The V call is TRBV7-9, the J call TRBJ1-3; a weak D match, TRBD1 (5 bases). Trimming pared 0 bases from V and 2 bases from J, leaving 11 bases between. The germline V gene has CDR1 SEHNR and CDR2 FQNEAQ (reference sequence). This CDR3 spans 16 amino acids. The chain's CDR3 is CASSLAGGGAGNTIYF. CDR3 coding DNA: TGTGCCAGCAGCTTAGCAGGCGGGGGGGCTGGAAACACCATATATTTT.

This chain uses TRBV29-1 with TRBJ2-3; 12 bases align to TRBD2. The V gene's germline CDR1 is SQVTM and CDR2 ANQGSEA. The length of the CDR3 is 16 residues. Trimming removed 2 bases from V and 2 bases from J; junction bases left unmatched: 5. The CDR3 loop reads CSVERTSGTPTDTQYF. The CDR3 nucleotides are TGCAGCGTTGAAAGGACTAGCGGGACCCCCACAGATACGCAGTATTTT.

This chain joins TRBV19 and TRBJ1-3; D remains ambiguous. The V gene lost 11 bases and the J gene lost 0 bases, with 14 bases spanning the gap. Germline lookup yields CDR1 LNHDA and CDR2 SQIVND (reference sequence). CDR3 length: 14 residues. This CDR3 is CACSGPSSGNTIYF. Written as DNA, the CDR3 is TGTGCCTGTTCCGGGCCTAGCTCTGGAAACACCATATATTTT.

This clone was seen only a few times. The chain joins TRBV28 to TRBJ1-5; D not certain. The germline V gene encodes CDR1 MDHEN and CDR2 SYDVKM. Trimming pared 9 bases from V and 2 bases from J, leaving 5 bases between. The CDR3 extends over 11 amino acids. The DNA for the CDR3 is TGTGCCAGTGCGGGCAATCAGCCCCAGCATTTT. This codes for CASAGNQPQHF.

The rearrangement uses TRBV10-3 and TRBJ1-2, with TRBD1 matching 10 bases. The V and J ends lost 6 bases and 8 bases, in that order; junction bases with no gene match: 3. This CDR3 has 12 residues. The germline V gene has CDR1 ENHRY and CDR2 SYGVKD. CDR3 region: CAIRGQGNGYTF. CDR3 DNA sequence: TGTGCCATCAGGGGACAGGGGAACGGCTACACCTTC.

The chain carries TRBV12-3 or TRBV12-4 and TRBJ2-7; D may be TRBD2 (5 bases). The CDR3 totals 13 residues. The V gene lost 6 bases and the J gene lost 3 bases, with 12 bases spanning the gap. The CDR3 coding sequence is TGTGCCAGCAGACGGGGATCGAACTACGAGCAGTACTTC. Amino acids: CASRRGSNYEQYF.